The clone carrying this T cell receptor beta chain is a singleton in its sample. What it recognizes is unknown. This sample was included in a study of OX40 agonist ivuxolimab in advanced cancers. Overall study context: Three individuals attained partial responses, comprising one hepatocellular carcinoma case and two cutaneous melanoma cases. Findings and caveats of the study: Still undetermined is the antigen specificity of the expanded peripheral T cells. Blood T cells, both CD4+ and CD8+, expanded clonally by week 6 at 0.1 to 3.0 mg/kg. Expanded clones were, on average, more numerous in CD8+ T cells than in CD4+.

Sequencing was performed with immunoSEQ multiplex PCR; in TCRdb, only in-frame clones are kept and a portion is missing. Of tens of thousands of clones in the sample, around 94% were seen once. The germline CDR1 and CDR2 sequences are SEHNR and FQNEAQ (reference sequence). The CDR3 totals 14 residues. With 6 bases removed from V and 4 bases from J, the gap between germline ends came to 15 bases. The sequenced sample was CD4+ or CD8+ T cells sorted from blood, obtained in a trial of the OX40 agonist ivuxolimab. V usage is TRBV7-9 and J usage is TRBJ1-2; D unclear. The clonotype comes from an adult with an advanced solid tumor such as melanoma, head and neck, liver or kidney cancer. The CDR3 spells CASRDAGSFYGYTF. The CDR3 nucleotides read TGTGCCAGCAGGGATGCCGGGAGTTTCTATGGCTACACCTTC.